This T cell receptor beta chain was captured in a study of identical twins. In the case of this clonotype: Its target is unknown.

In TCRdb, the 5' RACE reads were re-called with MiXCR into one record per CDR3 protein. The sample lists 500,000 to 650,000 distinct CDR3 sequences, 20% to 25% occurring once. With 1 base removed from V and 9 bases from J, the gap between germline ends came to 16 bases. The CDR3 extends over 16 amino acids. CDR1 and CDR2 (germline): LGHDT, YNNKEL (reference sequence). Study results and caveats: Models, which agreed with sharing between unrelated individuals, nonetheless underestimated the out-of-frame TCR alpha sharing seen in monozygotic twins.

These same data were also listed under a study on yellow fever vaccine responses in identical twins.

This TCR was sampled from a young woman in good health. Sequencing was performed on CD4+ T cells sorted from blood. The chain carries TRBV3-1 and TRBJ1-6; TRBD1 might be the D (6 bases). CDR3 bases: TGTGCCAGCAGCCAAGTCGGCGGCAGGGGATTTTCACCCCTCCACTTT. Translating it yields CASSQVGGRGFSPLHF.